A selection of T cell receptor beta chains follows, all from one sample in a study of neoadjuvant anti-PD-1 for oral cavity cancer. Clones were sequenced by immunoSEQ multiplex PCR, and TCRdb holds only the in-frame ones, with some missing. The repertoire includes approximately 42,000 clones, approximately 80% of them detected once, and roughly 4.9% sits in the top ten. The sequencing here drew on PBMCs, taken after nivolumab (anti-PD-1) treatment. These TCRs come from a person between 35 and 79 years old with oral cavity squamous cell carcinoma. Both conserved end residues are part of each CDR3. D genes are given only for firm matches. Clone size is stated in some rows and not others, as once, few, many or a class when expanded.

abundance: -
v_gene: TRBV7-6
d_gene: -
j_gene: TRBJ1-2
CDR3nt: TGTGCCAGCAGCCCAGGTTTAAAGAATGGCTACACCTTC
CDR3aa: CASSPGLKNGYTF

abundance: -
v_gene: TRBV14
d_gene: TRBD1
j_gene: TRBJ1-6
CDR3nt: TGTGCCAGCAGCCGCACAGGGGGCGGGAATTCACCCCTCCACTTT
CDR3aa: CASSRTGGGNSPLHF

abundance: -
v_gene: TRBV9
d_gene: -
j_gene: TRBJ1-3
CDR3nt: TGTGCCAGCAGCGGAGAGACCTCTGGAAACACCATATATTTT
CDR3aa: CASSGETSGNTIYF

abundance: -
v_gene: TRBV6-5
d_gene: TRBD1
j_gene: TRBJ1-2
CDR3nt: TGTGCCAGCAGTCAGGGGGGGTACTATGGCTACACCTTC
CDR3aa: CASSQGGYYGYTF

abundance: -
v_gene: TRBV19
d_gene: -
j_gene: TRBJ1-1
CDR3nt: TGTGCCAGTACCCCCAGGGAGGGATCGAACACTGAAGCTTTCTTT
CDR3aa: CASTPREGSNTEAFF

abundance: -
v_gene: TRBV27
d_gene: TRBD1
j_gene: TRBJ1-1
CDR3nt: TGTGCCAGCAACGACAGGGGCATGAACACTGAAGCTTTCTTT
CDR3aa: CASNDRGMNTEAFF

abundance: -
v_gene: TRBV5-1
d_gene: -
j_gene: TRBJ2-7
CDR3nt: TGCGCCAGCAACCCGGGGACAGGGACTAGCTCCTACGAGCAGTACTTC
CDR3aa: CASNPGTGTSSYEQYF

abundance: -
v_gene: TRBV5-1
d_gene: -
j_gene: TRBJ2-7
CDR3nt: TGCGCCAGCAGCCCCCTTGGGAGGGGGCGAAATTACGAGCAGTACTTC
CDR3aa: CASSPLGRGRNYEQYF

abundance: -
v_gene: TRBV6-5
d_gene: -
j_gene: TRBJ2-7
CDR3nt: TGTGCCAGCAGTTTGCACAGGGACTACGAGCAGTACTTC
CDR3aa: CASSLHRDYEQYF

abundance: -
v_gene: TRBV5-1
d_gene: -
j_gene: TRBJ1-1
CDR3nt: TGCGCCAGCAGGTATGACACTACTGAAGCTTTCTTT
CDR3aa: CASRYDTTEAFF

abundance: -
v_gene: TRBV2
d_gene: -
j_gene: TRBJ2-1
CDR3nt: TGTGCCAGCGAAGGGGATGAGCAGTTCTTC
CDR3aa: CASEGDEQFF

abundance: -
v_gene: TRBV6-6
d_gene: -
j_gene: TRBJ2-7
CDR3nt: TGTGCCAGCATCGAGCAGGGGAAAGGAACCTACGAGCAGTACTTC
CDR3aa: CASIEQGKGTYEQYF

abundance: -
v_gene: TRBV4-1
d_gene: TRBD1
j_gene: TRBJ2-7
CDR3nt: TGCGCCAGCAGCCAAGGACAGGGGTGGAATAACGAGCAGTACTTC
CDR3aa: CASSQGQGWNNEQYF

abundance: -
v_gene: TRBV6-1
d_gene: -
j_gene: TRBJ2-7
CDR3nt: TGTGCCAGCACTTACAGGGTAGGGTACGAGCAGTACTTC
CDR3aa: CASTYRVGYEQYF

abundance: -
v_gene: TRBV25-1
d_gene: TRBD1
j_gene: TRBJ1-1
CDR3nt: TGTGCCAGCAGTCAGACAGGGTGGGCCACTGAAGCTTTCTTT
CDR3aa: CASSQTGWATEAFF

abundance: -
v_gene: TRBV15
d_gene: TRBD1
j_gene: TRBJ1-2
CDR3nt: TGTGCCACCAGCAGAGAGTTGGACAGGGGCCCACCCATCTATGGCTACACCTTC
CDR3aa: CATSRELDRGPPIYGYTF

abundance: -
v_gene: TRBV9
d_gene: TRBD2
j_gene: TRBJ2-3
CDR3nt: TGTGCCAGCAGCGTAGAAGCGGGGGGGACTACAGATACGCAGTATTTT
CDR3aa: CASSVEAGGTTDTQYF

abundance: few
v_gene: TRBV5-6
d_gene: -
j_gene: TRBJ1-1
CDR3nt: TGTGCCAGCAGCTTCCTGGGTGAGGGGGACACTGAAGCTTTCTTT
CDR3aa: CASSFLGEGDTEAFF

abundance: once
v_gene: TRBV7-8
d_gene: -
j_gene: TRBJ1-4
CDR3nt: TGTGCCAGCGGGCAAGCAACTAATGAAAAACTGTTTTTT
CDR3aa: CASGQATNEKLFF

abundance: few
v_gene: TRBV4-1
d_gene: -
j_gene: TRBJ1-5
CDR3nt: TGCGCCAGCAGCCAAGAGCCAGCCGAGCCGCCCCAGCATTTT
CDR3aa: CASSQEPAEPPQHF

abundance: -
v_gene: TRBV29-1
d_gene: -
j_gene: TRBJ2-3
CDR3nt: TGCAGCGCAGGTCAGAGTATTACTAGCACAGATACGCAGTATTTT
CDR3aa: CSAGQSITSTDTQYF

abundance: once
v_gene: TRBV2
d_gene: -
j_gene: TRBJ1-6
CDR3nt: TGTGCCAGCTTTCCCTCTTGGGGTTCACCCCTCCACTTT
CDR3aa: CASFPSWGSPLHF

abundance: -
v_gene: TRBV15
d_gene: -
j_gene: TRBJ2-3
CDR3nt: TGTGCCACCAGCGGCCCCCTCGCGCGTGGAGATACGCAGTATTTT
CDR3aa: CATSGPLARGDTQYF

abundance: -
v_gene: TRBV10-3
d_gene: TRBD1
j_gene: TRBJ2-7
CDR3nt: TGTGCCATCAGTGCCTCTCCGGGACAGGGCTCCTACGAGCAGTACTTC
CDR3aa: CAISASPGQGSYEQYF

abundance: -
v_gene: TRBV4-1
d_gene: TRBD1
j_gene: TRBJ1-5
CDR3nt: TGCGCCAGCAGCCAACCTCCGACAGGGGGCTTGAGCAATCAGCCCCAGCATTTT
CDR3aa: CASSQPPTGGLSNQPQHF

abundance: -
v_gene: TRBV5-1
d_gene: TRBD2
j_gene: TRBJ2-2
CDR3nt: TGCGCCAGCAAAAACATAGCGGGGGGTAACACCGGGGAGCTGTTTTTT
CDR3aa: CASKNIAGGNTGELFF

abundance: -
v_gene: TRBV6-1
d_gene: -
j_gene: TRBJ2-7
CDR3nt: TGTGCCAGCAACATCGGGACCATCTACGAGCAGTACTTC
CDR3aa: CASNIGTIYEQYF

abundance: -
v_gene: TRBV14
d_gene: TRBD2
j_gene: TRBJ2-1
CDR3nt: TGTGCCAGCAGCCCTAGCGGGGGGGCACACAATGAGCAGTTCTTC
CDR3aa: CASSPSGGAHNEQFF

abundance: -
v_gene: TRBV28
d_gene: -
j_gene: TRBJ1-1
CDR3nt: TGTGCCAGCAGTTTGGGGAGGGGGACCGAAGCTTTCTTT
CDR3aa: CASSLGRGTEAFF

abundance: -
v_gene: TRBV11-1
d_gene: -
j_gene: TRBJ1-4
CDR3nt: TGTGCCAGCAGCTCCGGGTCAACTAATGAAAAACTGTTTTTT
CDR3aa: CASSSGSTNEKLFF

abundance: -
v_gene: TRBV18
d_gene: TRBD1
j_gene: TRBJ2-7
CDR3nt: TGTGCCAGCTCACGGGGACAGGACTACGAGCAGTACTTC
CDR3aa: CASSRGQDYEQYF

abundance: -
v_gene: TRBV2
d_gene: -
j_gene: TRBJ2-6
CDR3nt: TGTGCCAGCAGTTCTGAGCAGGGAACATTCTCTGGGGCCAACGTCCTGACTTTC
CDR3aa: CASSSEQGTFSGANVLTF

abundance: -
v_gene: TRBV6-1
d_gene: -
j_gene: TRBJ2-7
CDR3nt: TGTGCCAGCAGTTTTGGGACGGCCTACGAGCAGTACTTC
CDR3aa: CASSFGTAYEQYF

abundance: -
v_gene: TRBV7-9
d_gene: -
j_gene: TRBJ2-7
CDR3nt: TGTGCCAGCAGCTTAGGGGGGAACCGCTACGAGCAGTACTTC
CDR3aa: CASSLGGNRYEQYF

abundance: -
v_gene: TRBV15
d_gene: -
j_gene: TRBJ1-4
CDR3nt: TGTGCCACCCACCTCGGGGGTCAGGATGAAAAACTGTTTTTT
CDR3aa: CATHLGGQDEKLFF

abundance: -
v_gene: TRBV6-1
d_gene: -
j_gene: TRBJ2-3
CDR3nt: TGTGCCAGCAGTGGCAGGGTAACGGATACGCAGTATTTT
CDR3aa: CASSGRVTDTQYF

abundance: -
v_gene: TRBV5-1
d_gene: TRBD2
j_gene: TRBJ2-7
CDR3nt: TGCGCCAGCAGCGCACTAGCGGGAGGCCCCTACGAGCAGTACTTC
CDR3aa: CASSALAGGPYEQYF

abundance: -
v_gene: TRBV5-8
d_gene: -
j_gene: TRBJ2-3
CDR3nt: TGTGCCAGCAGCTTGGAAGGGATGCCCCATCGGACAGATACGCAGTATTTT
CDR3aa: CASSLEGMPHRTDTQYF

abundance: -
v_gene: TRBV19
d_gene: -
j_gene: TRBJ2-1
CDR3nt: TGTGCCAGTAGTATTAAGGGGGGCCCTCAGGATGAGCAGTTCTTC
CDR3aa: CASSIKGGPQDEQFF

abundance: -
v_gene: TRBV6-1
d_gene: -
j_gene: TRBJ2-3
CDR3nt: TGTGCCAGCAGTGAAGCGGTACACCTAGATACGCAGTATTTT
CDR3aa: CASSEAVHLDTQYF

abundance: -
v_gene: TRBV5-4
d_gene: -
j_gene: TRBJ2-5
CDR3nt: TGTGCCAGCAGCTTGGACGGGGAGACCCAGTACTTC
CDR3aa: CASSLDGETQYF

abundance: -
v_gene: TRBV9
d_gene: TRBD1
j_gene: TRBJ1-1
CDR3nt: TGTGCCAGCAGCGTAGCGGACAGGCGGCGGGGGAACACTGAAGCTTTCTTT
CDR3aa: CASSVADRRRGNTEAFF

abundance: -
v_gene: TRBV5-5
d_gene: -
j_gene: TRBJ1-4
CDR3nt: TGTGCCAGCCGAGCTTTGAAGGTCTGGACAGTGGATGAAAAACTGTTTTTT
CDR3aa: CASRALKVWTVDEKLFF

abundance: -
v_gene: TRBV29-1
d_gene: TRBD1
j_gene: TRBJ2-5
CDR3nt: TGCAGCGCTCGACAGGGGGCGCGTATGGAGACCCAGTACTTC
CDR3aa: CSARQGARMETQYF

abundance: -
v_gene: TRBV2
d_gene: -
j_gene: TRBJ1-1
CDR3nt: TGTGCCAGCACCTCGACGACAGGCCCGTCCGGAGAGGCTTTCTTT
CDR3aa: CASTSTTGPSGEAFF

abundance: -
v_gene: TRBV6-4
d_gene: -
j_gene: TRBJ2-1
CDR3nt: TGTGCCAGCAGTCCGAGACCCGCCGGGGCAGACTACAATGAGCAGTTCTTC
CDR3aa: CASSPRPAGADYNEQFF

abundance: -
v_gene: TRBV7-2
d_gene: -
j_gene: TRBJ2-2
CDR3nt: TGTGCCAGCAGCCTTGAGACGAACACCGGGGAGCTGTTTTTT
CDR3aa: CASSLETNTGELFF

abundance: -
v_gene: TRBV9
d_gene: -
j_gene: TRBJ1-3
CDR3nt: TGTGCCAGCAGCAACCGACGAGACTCTGGAAACACCATATATTTT
CDR3aa: CASSNRRDSGNTIYF

abundance: -
v_gene: TRBV6-5
d_gene: -
j_gene: TRBJ1-6
CDR3nt: TGTGCCAGCGCCCGGGCGGGGGGCGGCCCTTCACCCCTCCACTTT
CDR3aa: CASARAGGGPSPLHF

abundance: -
v_gene: TRBV7-6
d_gene: -
j_gene: TRBJ2-2
CDR3nt: TGTGCCAGCAGCCTAGGGGGCGGGGGCACCGGGGAGCTGTTTTTT
CDR3aa: CASSLGGGGTGELFF

abundance: -
v_gene: TRBV4-2
d_gene: -
j_gene: TRBJ1-2
CDR3nt: TGTGCCAGCAGCCAAGATGAGGGCCCCTATGGCTACACCTTC
CDR3aa: CASSQDEGPYGYTF

abundance: -
v_gene: TRBV29-1
d_gene: -
j_gene: TRBJ2-2
CDR3nt: TGCAGCGTTAAAGGGCCGAACACCGGGGAGCTGTTTTTT
CDR3aa: CSVKGPNTGELFF

abundance: once
v_gene: TRBV6-1
d_gene: -
j_gene: TRBJ2-7
CDR3nt: TGTGCCAGCAGTGAGACCCCCTCCTACGAGCAGTACTTC
CDR3aa: CASSETPSYEQYF

abundance: -
v_gene: TRBV5-5
d_gene: -
j_gene: TRBJ1-4
CDR3nt: TGTGCCAGCAGCTTGGGAACTAATGAAAAACTGTTTTTT
CDR3aa: CASSLGTNEKLFF

abundance: -
v_gene: TRBV5-1
d_gene: TRBD1
j_gene: TRBJ2-2
CDR3nt: TGCGCCAGCAGCTCCGACAGGGGGCCCACCGGGGAGCTGTTTTTT
CDR3aa: CASSSDRGPTGELFF